The rows below give T cell receptor beta chains drawn from one sample of a study of blood T cell repertoires in COVID-19. Assay: immunoSEQ multiplex PCR; the TCRdb copy retains only in-frame clones and omits some. The sample has approximately 270,000 clones, approximately 86% seen once. Source material: peripheral blood. The receptors shown here come from a man aged 40-49 years with active or convalescent COVID-19. Each CDR3 is given with its conserved first and last residue. A D gene is named only where the DNA matches it firmly. Not every row has a clone size; where given, it reads once, few, many or a size class.

CDR3 protein: CAWGGHSSGKLFF
CDR3 DNA: TGTGCCTGGGGGGGACATTCATCGGGAAAACTGTTTTTT
D gene: -
J gene: TRBJ1-4
clone size: -
V gene: TRBV30

CDR3 protein: CAWSGAGQETQYF
CDR3 DNA: TGTGCCTGGAGTGGGGCAGGTCAAGAGACCCAGTACTTC
D gene: -
J gene: TRBJ2-5
clone size: -
V gene: TRBV30

CDR3 protein: CASSAIQFRGNNEQFF
CDR3 DNA: TGTGCCAGCAGCGCCATCCAGTTTCGGGGAAACAATGAGCAGTTCTTC
D gene: -
J gene: TRBJ2-1
clone size: -
V gene: TRBV9

CDR3 protein: CASSMSLNYGYTF
CDR3 DNA: TGCGCCAGCAGTATGTCACTGAACTATGGCTACACCTTC
D gene: -
J gene: TRBJ1-2
clone size: -
V gene: TRBV5-1

CDR3 protein: CASSRQGLAGELFF
CDR3 DNA: TGTGCCAGCAGCCGACAGGGGTTGGCCGGGGAGCTGTTTTTT
D gene: TRBD1
J gene: TRBJ2-2
clone size: -
V gene: TRBV5-6

CDR3 protein: CASSTDSGSGYTF
CDR3 DNA: TGCGCCAGCAGCACGGACAGCGGTAGCGGCTACACCTTC
D gene: -
J gene: TRBJ1-2
clone size: -
V gene: TRBV5-1

CDR3 protein: CASGTHGGVWAFF
CDR3 DNA: TGTGCCAGCGGGACCCACGGGGGGGTTTGGGCTTTCTTT
D gene: -
J gene: TRBJ1-1
clone size: -
V gene: TRBV28

CDR3 protein: CAWSVLLAGEQFF
CDR3 DNA: TGTGCCTGGAGTGTACTTCTAGCAGGTGAGCAGTTCTTC
D gene: -
J gene: TRBJ2-1
clone size: -
V gene: TRBV30

CDR3 protein: CASSLPRAQGGDTQYF
CDR3 DNA: TGTGCCAGCAGCCTCCCGAGGGCTCAGGGAGGAGATACGCAGTATTTT
D gene: -
J gene: TRBJ2-3
clone size: -
V gene: TRBV11-3

CDR3 protein: CASSSGNTGELFF
CDR3 DNA: TGCGCCAGCAGCTCCGGGAACACCGGGGAGCTGTTTTTT
D gene: -
J gene: TRBJ2-2
clone size: many
V gene: TRBV5-1

CDR3 protein: CASSPGGSDQPQHF
CDR3 DNA: TGCGCCAGCAGCCCAGGGGGTTCTGATCAGCCCCAGCATTTT
D gene: TRBD1
J gene: TRBJ1-5
clone size: -
V gene: TRBV5-1

CDR3 protein: CASSSWSGETYEQYF
CDR3 DNA: TGTGCCAGCAGCTCATGGAGCGGGGAGACCTACGAGCAGTACTTC
D gene: TRBD2
J gene: TRBJ2-7
clone size: -
V gene: TRBV7-9

CDR3 protein: CASSAENPYSNQPQHF
CDR3 DNA: TGTGCCAGTAGCGCCGAGAACCCTTATAGCAATCAGCCCCAGCATTTT
D gene: -
J gene: TRBJ1-5
clone size: -
V gene: TRBV19